A single sample gave rise to the 22 T cell receptor beta chains below, sequenced in a study of blood T cell repertoires in COVID-19. The method was immunoSEQ multiplex PCR; TCRdb's version includes in-frame clones alone and lacks a portion of them. There are around 130,000 clones in the sample; approximately 85% occur only once, and around 4% lies in the top ten. Material for sequencing was peripheral blood. The receptors originated from a woman at least 80 years old with acute or convalescent COVID-19.

This chain uses TRBV5-1 with TRBJ2-1; no clear D gene. The germline V gene encodes CDR1 SGHRS and CDR2 YFSETQ. This CDR3 region has 12 residues. Trimming removed 0 bases from V and 8 bases from J, with 6 bases in between. The CDR3 sequence is CASSLELDEQFF. The CDR3 coding sequence is TGCGCCAGCAGCTTGGAGCTAGATGAGCAGTTCTTC.

This chain connects TRBV5-1 to TRBJ2-1, with 7 bases aligning to TRBD2. The CDR3 is 18 residues long. Germline lookup yields CDR1 SGHRS and CDR2 YFSETQ. J lost 7 bases, V lost 0 bases, and 16 bases had no gene match. CDR3 protein: CASSLGLAGYLSVNEQFF. The DNA for the CDR3 is TGCGCCAGCAGCTTGGGGTTAGCGGGTTACTTGTCCGTTAATGAGCAGTTCTTC.

In this sample, this clone turned up a few times. This chain links TRBV19 with TRBJ2-5; no firm D call. The germline gives CDR1 LNHDA, CDR2 SQIVND (reference sequence). V was cut by 3 bases and J by 6 bases, with 17 bases left in between. This CDR3 is built from 15 residues. The CDR3 reads CASSMFVSGLQTQYF. As DNA, the CDR3 is TGTGCCAGTAGTATGTTTGTGTCCGGGTTGCAGACCCAGTACTTC.

The chain joins TRBV3-1 (or the pseudogene TRBV3-2) to TRBJ2-5; 7 bases line up with TRBD2. Per germline, CDR1 LGHDT and CDR2 YNNKEL (reference sequence). V was pared by 3 bases and J by 5 bases, with 15 bases of the junction left unmatched. CDR3 size: 17 residues. This CDR3 reads CASSHGPAGRRGETQYF. As DNA, the CDR3 is TGTGCCAGCAGCCATGGTCCAGCGGGGCGCCGGGGGGAGACCCAGTACTTC.

The V and J genes are TRBV19 and TRBJ2-7; tentative D call: TRBD2 (7 bases). The CDR3 sequence is 14 residues long. Germline V gene lookup returns CDR1 LNHDA and CDR2 SQIVND (reference sequence). V was trimmed by 6 bases and J by 3 bases, leaving 15 bases between them. DNA for the CDR3: TGTGCCAGTAGCCTACAGGGAGGGGTCTACGAGCAGTACTTC. Translation: CASSLQGGVYEQYF. Together with reference TRBV19 and TRBJ2-7, the CDR3 gives the full variable domain: DGGITQSPKYLFRKEGQNVTLSCEQNLNHDAMYWYRQDPGQGLRLIYYSQIVNDFQKGDIAEGYSVSREKKESFPLTVTSAQKNPTAFYLCASSLQGGVYEQYFGPGTRLTVT.

The chain couples TRBV28 to TRBJ2-3; 12 bases map to TRBD2. V shed 9 bases, J shed 3 bases, and the junction held 7 bases outside the gene matches. Germline assignment: CDR1 MDHEN and CDR2 SYDVKM. CDR3 size: 15 residues. The CDR3 nucleotides read TGTGCCAGTAACACCGGGACTAGCGGGACAGATACGCAGTATTTT. Translated: CASNTGTSGTDTQYF.

A single count supports this clone. The DNA for the CDR3 is TGCGCCAGCAGCCTAGGACATGGAGGGCCTATGAACTATGGCTACACCTTC. Translating it yields CASSLGHGGPMNYGYTF. V gene TRBV5-1 combines with J gene TRBJ1-2; D possibly corresponds to TRBD1 (5 bases). CDR3 length: 17 amino acids. Germline CDR1 reads SGHRS; CDR2 reads YFSETQ. Trimming shortened V by 4 bases and J by 2 bases, and 21 bases separated the two germline ends.

The V and J genes are TRBV28 and TRBJ2-5; 11 nucleotides line up with TRBD1. After removal of 7 bases from V and 9 bases from J, the junction contained 19 bases not matched to a gene. The CDR3 extends over 17 amino acids. CDR1 MDHEN and CDR2 SYDVKM come from the germline V gene. In nucleotides, the CDR3 is TGTGCCAGCAATTGGGCCGGAGGAGAAGGACAGGGGGCTTCCCAGTACTTC. It encodes CASNWAGGEGQGASQYF.

Worth noting for this clone: At one end, the junction sequence differs from germline, possibly due to a read error. The chain employs TRBV6-5 and TRBJ1-6; D ambiguous. CDR3 size: 13 residues. Germline CDR1 and CDR2: MNHEY and SVGAGI. This CDR3 reads CASSYSDNSPLHF. As DNA, the CDR3 is TGTGCCAGCAGTTACTCCGATAATTCACCCCTCCACTTT.

This clone is a singleton in its sample. The rearrangement joins TRBV4-2 to TRBJ2-1; D perhaps matches TRBD2 (6 bases). V was trimmed by 0 bases and J by 3 bases, leaving 15 bases between them. In germline, CDR1 is LGHNA, CDR2 YNFKEQ. The CDR3 totals 17 residues. The CDR3 DNA reads as TGTGCCAGCAGCCAAGAGGGGGGTCCTAGCTTCTACAATGAGCAGTTCTTC. This codes for CASSQEGGPSFYNEQFF.

V gene TRBV9 combines with J gene TRBJ2-3; TRBD2 is a possible D gene (6 bases). The germline gives CDR1 SGDLS, CDR2 YYNGEE. Trimming pared 0 bases from V and 4 bases from J, leaving 15 bases between. This CDR3 contains 16 residues. The CDR3 DNA sequence: TGTGCCAGCAGCGTAGGCGGGGAGGCCTGGGCAGATACGCAGTATTTT. As protein: CASSVGGEAWADTQYF.

The chain has TRBV2 and TRBJ2-7, with 7 bases that match TRBD2. There are 15 residues in the CDR3. J gave up 2 bases and V 1 base, and 5 bases lay outside the gene matches. CDR1 is SNHLY and CDR2 is FYNNEI in the germline V gene. For the CDR3, the DNA is TGTGCCAGCAGTGAAGGGCTAGCGGAAACCTACGAGCAGTACTTC. Translated: CASSEGLAETYEQYF.

V gene TRBV3-1 (or the pseudogene TRBV3-2) combines with J gene TRBJ1-3; D may be TRBD1 (6 bases). V lost 6 bases and J lost 0, with 9 bases in between. The CDR3 totals 14 residues. Germline lookup yields CDR1 LGHDT and CDR2 YNNKEL (reference sequence). CDR3 in amino acids: CASRHRDSGNTIYF. DNA of the CDR3: TGTGCCAGCAGACACAGGGACTCTGGAAACACCATATATTTT.

The chain has TRBV6-1 and TRBJ2-5; possibly TRBD2 for D (6 bases). V was trimmed by 3 bases and J by 5 bases, leaving 13 bases between them. The CDR3 loop spans 14 amino acids. Germline V lookup: CDR1 MNHNS, CDR2 SASEGT. CDR3 in amino acids: CASSDVEGKETQYF. CDR3 coding DNA: TGTGCCAGCAGTGACGTGGAGGGAAAGGAGACCCAGTACTTC.

This clone was detected only once. The chain employs TRBV2 and TRBJ2-7; 11 nucleotides align to TRBD1. CDR3 length: 15 amino acids. Per germline, CDR1 SNHLY and CDR2 FYNNEI. The junction had 9 bases not matched to a gene; V was cut back by 6 bases and J by 5 bases. In nucleotides, the CDR3 is TGTGCCAGCAGGACCGGGACAGGGGGTCCCCACGAGCAGTACTTC. Its protein product is CASRTGTGGPHEQYF. Combining the CDR3 with reference TRBV2 and TRBJ2-7 gives the whole variable domain EPEVTQTPSHQVTQMGQEVILRCVPISNHLYFYWYRQILGQKVEFLVSFYNNEISEKSEIFDDQFSVERPDGSNFTLKIRSTKLEDSAMYFCASRTGTGGPHEQYFGPGTRLTVT.

As to this clone: A junction end diverges from the germline sequence, so it may reflect a read error. V is TRBV27 and J is TRBJ2-1, with 11 bases aligning to TRBD2. Per the germline V gene, CDR1 is MNHEY and CDR2 is SMNVEV (reference sequence). The CDR3 is 14 residues long. CDR3 loop: CASTLAGGLSEQFF. CDR3 nucleotide sequence: TGTGCCAGCACTTTAGCGGGAGGGCTGAGTGAGCAGTTCTTC.

V usage is TRBV15 and J usage is TRBJ2-5, with D perhaps TRBD1 (5 bases). The germline V gene encodes CDR1 LNHNV and CDR2 YYDKDF (reference sequence). V was trimmed by 8 bases and J by 1 base, leaving 14 bases between them. The CDR3 is 14 residues long. CDR3 sequence (DNA): TGTGCCACCGGCCAGGGATTATTCCAAGAGACCCAGTACTTC. This sequence encodes CATGQGLFQETQYF. Full variable domain (outside the CDR3, taken from reference TRBV15 and TRBJ2-5): DAMVIQNPRYQVTQFGKPVTLSCSQTLNHNVMYWYQQKSSQAPKLLFHYYDKDFNNEADTPDNFQSRRPNTSFCFLDIRSPGLGDTAMYLCATGQGLFQETQYFGPGTRLLVL.

The chain has TRBV3-1 (or the pseudogene TRBV3-2) and TRBJ2-6; 7 bases are a match to TRBD1. The CDR3 sequence is 18 residues long. V shed 3 bases and J 0 bases; nucleotides not matched to a gene: 8. Germline V gene sequence: CDR1 LGHDT, CDR2 YNNKEL (reference sequence). CDR3 sequence (DNA): TGTGCCAGCAGCCACCGGGACAGTGGCTTCTCTGGGGCCAACGTCCTGACTTTC. It is translated as CASSHRDSGFSGANVLTF.

In this sample, this clone turned up a few times. The genes are TRBV5-4 and TRBJ2-6; possibly TRBD2 for D (6 bases). The CDR3 loop spans 17 amino acids. Germline CDR1 SGHNT, CDR2 YYREEE (reference sequence). V gave up 0 bases and J gave up 0 bases, with 10 bases separating them. CDR3 loop: CASSLAGLRSGANVLTF. In nucleotides, the CDR3 is TGTGCCAGCAGCTTGGCGGGACTGCGCTCTGGGGCCAACGTCCTGACTTTC.

The chain employs TRBV10-1 and TRBJ1-2; 10 nucleotides match TRBD1. Germline loops: CDR1 WNHNN, CDR2 SYGVQD (reference sequence). The CDR3 sequence is 14 residues long. V dropped 4 bases and J dropped 8; count of bases not matched to a gene: 7. The CDR3 sequence: CASSVGDRGEGYTF. The DNA for the CDR3 is TGCGCCAGCAGTGTAGGGGACAGGGGAGAGGGCTACACCTTC.

Here the CDR3 reads CASSYRWRAQETQYF. CDR3 bases: TGTGCCAGCAGCTACCGTTGGCGGGCCCAAGAGACCCAGTACTTC. V and J are TRBV7-6 and TRBJ2-5; tentative D call: TRBD2 (5 bases). V was shortened by 4 bases and J by 1 base, with 13 bases between the two germline ends. This CDR3 is built from 15 residues. CDR1 is SGHVS, CDR2 FNYEAQ, per germline.

The J gene is TRBJ2-7, the V gene TRBV2; TRBD2 matches at 11 bases. Germline V gene data show CDR1 as SNHLY and CDR2 as FYNNEI. The CDR3 has 16 residues. The junction had 6 bases not matched to a gene; V was cut back by 5 bases and J by 0 bases. The CDR3, as DNA: TGTGCCAGCAGTTACCTAGCGGGAGGAAGCTCCTACGAGCAGTACTTC. Translation gives CASSYLAGGSSYEQYF. Filled out from reference TRBV2 and TRBJ2-7, the complete variable domain reads EPEVTQTPSHQVTQMGQEVILRCVPISNHLYFYWYRQILGQKVEFLVSFYNNEISEKSEIFDDQFSVERPDGSNFTLKIRSTKLEDSAMYFCASSYLAGGSSYEQYFGPGTRLTVT.